Each of the 5 T cell receptor beta chains below was sequenced from the same sample in a study of T cells in Graves' hyperthyroidism and ophthalmopathy. Amplification targeted TCR beta CDR3 regions from RNA transcripts. The primer set for the first-round RT-PCR of the TCR CDR3 was HTBI. TCRdb independently ran MiXCR on the multiplex PCR reads; one entry per CDR3 protein. The data contain around 370,000 distinct CDR3 sequences, 18% of them seen just once; the ten biggest clones take up 40%. The sample was blood. The receptors here all came from a man aged 18-30 years with Graves' ophthalmopathy.

This clonotype has a count of ten or more. This chain connects TRBV3-1 to TRBJ1-5, with D unresolved. From germline, CDR1 is LGHDT and CDR2 YNNKEL (reference sequence). The CDR3 loop spans 15 amino acids. Deletions cut 3 bases from V and 0 bases from J, with 9 bases between. For the CDR3, the DNA is TGTGCCAGCAGCCATCCAGGTTATAGCAATCAGCCCCAGCATTTT. Translation: CASSHPGYSNQPQHF.

This clonotype was counted at least ten times. This rearrangement joins TRBV3-1 to TRBJ2-5; D is undetermined. This CDR3 is 12 amino acids long. V gave up 4 bases and J gave up 3 bases, with 6 bases separating them. Per germline, CDR1 LGHDT and CDR2 YNNKEL (reference sequence). CDR3 in amino acids: CASSPTEETQYF. The CDR3 coding sequence is TGTGCCAGCAGCCCAACAGAAGAGACCCAGTACTTC.

This clonotype has ten or more counts. The CDR3 DNA sequence: TGTGCCAGCAGCTTAGTAACAGGGGGCGATGAGCAGTTCTTC. This sequence encodes CASSLVTGGDEQFF. The chain recombines TRBV7-9 with TRBJ2-1; 9 bases fit TRBD1. Per germline, CDR1 SEHNR and CDR2 FQNEAQ (reference sequence). V trimming: 1 base; J trimming: 8 bases; junction bases outside the gene matches: 3. The CDR3 runs to 14 residues. Together with reference TRBV7-9 and TRBJ2-1, the CDR3 gives the full variable domain: DTGVSQNPRHKITKRGQNVTFRCDPISEHNRLYWYRQTLGQGPEFLTYFQNEAQLEKSRLLSDRFSAERPKGSFSTLEIQRTEQGDSAMYLCASSLVTGGDEQFFGPGTRLTVL.

This clonotype has at least ten counts. V and J are TRBV24-1 and TRBJ2-3, with D possibly TRBD2 on 5 matching bases. CDR3 length equals 15 residues. Germline V gene lookup returns CDR1 KGHDR and CDR2 SFDVKD. The V and J ends lost 1 base and 4 bases respectively, with 11 bases between them. The chain's CDR3 is CATSDLAKAADTQYF. CDR3 sequence (DNA): TGTGCCACCAGTGATTTAGCTAAAGCGGCAGATACGCAGTATTTT.

This clonotype was observed a few times. The chain recombines TRBV2 with TRBJ2-4, with a possible D match to TRBD1 (6 bases). Germline assignment: CDR1 SNHLY and CDR2 FYNNEI. CDR3 length: 17 amino acids. V shed 1 base and J shed 2 bases, with 15 bases lying between them. CDR3 in DNA: TGTGCCAGCAGTGAAGAAGTGGGGCAGGGGACCAAAAACATTCAGTACTTC. Its translation is CASSEEVGQGTKNIQYF.